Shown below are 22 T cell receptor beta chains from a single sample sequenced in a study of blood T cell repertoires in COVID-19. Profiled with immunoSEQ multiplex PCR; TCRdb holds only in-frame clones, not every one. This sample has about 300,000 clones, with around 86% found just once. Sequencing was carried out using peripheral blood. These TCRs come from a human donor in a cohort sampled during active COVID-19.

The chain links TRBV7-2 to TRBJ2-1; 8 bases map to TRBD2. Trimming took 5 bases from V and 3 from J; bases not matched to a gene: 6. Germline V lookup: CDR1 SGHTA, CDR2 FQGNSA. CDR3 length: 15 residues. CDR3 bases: TGTGCCAGCAGCCCGGAGACTAGCGACTACAATGAGCAGTTCTTC. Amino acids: CASSPETSDYNEQFF. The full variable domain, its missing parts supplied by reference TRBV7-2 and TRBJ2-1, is GAGVSQSPSNKVTEKGKDVELRCDPISGHTALYWYRQSLGQGLEFLIYFQGNSAPDKSGLPSDRFSAERTGGSVSTLTIQRTQQEDSAVYLCASSPETSDYNEQFFGPGTRLTVL.

The CDR3 is CASSRPNKGDEQYF. In DNA, the CDR3 is TGTGCCAGTAGCAGGCCTAATAAGGGGGACGAGCAGTACTTC. J is TRBJ2-7 and V is TRBV19, with a tentative D call TRBD1 (6 bases). Trimming cost V 6 bases and J 5 bases, with 17 bases left between them. CDR1 is LNHDA, CDR2 SQIVND, per germline (reference sequence). The CDR3 is 14 amino acids.

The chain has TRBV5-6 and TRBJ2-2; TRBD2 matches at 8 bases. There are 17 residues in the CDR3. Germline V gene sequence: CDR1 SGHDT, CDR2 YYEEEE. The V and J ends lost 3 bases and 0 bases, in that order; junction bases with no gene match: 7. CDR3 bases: TGTGCCAGCAGCTGGCGGGGGGTAGCGACGAACACCGGGGAGCTGTTTTTT. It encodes CASSWRGVATNTGELFF. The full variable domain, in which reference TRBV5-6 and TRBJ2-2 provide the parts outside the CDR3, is DAGVTQSPTHLIKTRGQQVTLRCSPKSGHDTVSWYQQALGQGPQFIFQYYEEEERQRGNFPDRFSGHQFPNYSSELNVNALLLGDSALYLCASSWRGVATNTGELFFGEGSRLTVL.

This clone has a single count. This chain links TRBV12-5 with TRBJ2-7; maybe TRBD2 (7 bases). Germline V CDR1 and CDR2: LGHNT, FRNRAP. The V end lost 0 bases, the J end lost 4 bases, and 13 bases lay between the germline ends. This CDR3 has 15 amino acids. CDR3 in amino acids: CASGLVGGAGYEQYF. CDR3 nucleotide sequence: TGTGCTAGTGGTTTGGTGGGGGGGGCAGGGTACGAGCAGTACTTC.

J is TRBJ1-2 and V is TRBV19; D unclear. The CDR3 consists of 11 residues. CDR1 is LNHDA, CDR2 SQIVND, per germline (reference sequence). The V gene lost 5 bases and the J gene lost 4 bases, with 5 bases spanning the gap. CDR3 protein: CASSPGYGYTF. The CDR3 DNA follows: TGTGCCAGTAGTCCAGGCTATGGCTACACCTTC.

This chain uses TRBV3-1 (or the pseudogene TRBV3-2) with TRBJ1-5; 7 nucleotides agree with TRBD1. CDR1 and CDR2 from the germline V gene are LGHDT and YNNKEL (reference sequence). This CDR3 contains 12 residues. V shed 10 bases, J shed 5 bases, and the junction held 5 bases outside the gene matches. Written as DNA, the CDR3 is TGTGCCACCGGACAGGACGATCAGCCCCAGCATTTT. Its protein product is CATGQDDQPQHF.

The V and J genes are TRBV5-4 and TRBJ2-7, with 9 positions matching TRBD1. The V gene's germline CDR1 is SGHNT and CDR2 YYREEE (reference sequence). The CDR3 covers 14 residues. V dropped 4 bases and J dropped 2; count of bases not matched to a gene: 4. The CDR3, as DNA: TGTGCCAGCAGCATAGACAGGGGGACCTACGAGCAGTACTTC. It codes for CASSIDRGTYEQYF.

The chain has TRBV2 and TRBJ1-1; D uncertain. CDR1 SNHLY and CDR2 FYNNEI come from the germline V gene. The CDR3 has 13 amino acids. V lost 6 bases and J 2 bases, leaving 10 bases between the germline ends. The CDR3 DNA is TGTGCCAGCAGAGAAACAACAAACACTGAAGCTTTCTTT. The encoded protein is CASRETTNTEAFF.

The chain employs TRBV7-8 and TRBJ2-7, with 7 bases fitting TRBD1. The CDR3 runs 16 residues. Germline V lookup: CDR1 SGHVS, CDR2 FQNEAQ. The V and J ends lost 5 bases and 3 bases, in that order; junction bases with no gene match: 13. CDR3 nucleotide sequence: TGTGCCAGCAGCCAACCCGCGACAGGGACGGGCTACGAGCAGTACTTC. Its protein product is CASSQPATGTGYEQYF.

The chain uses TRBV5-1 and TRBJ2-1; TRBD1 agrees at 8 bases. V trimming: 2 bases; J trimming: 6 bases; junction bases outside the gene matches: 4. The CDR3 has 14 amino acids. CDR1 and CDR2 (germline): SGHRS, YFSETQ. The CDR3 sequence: CASSLAGGSNEQFF. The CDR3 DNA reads TGCGCCAGCAGCTTAGCAGGGGGCTCCAATGAGCAGTTCTTC.

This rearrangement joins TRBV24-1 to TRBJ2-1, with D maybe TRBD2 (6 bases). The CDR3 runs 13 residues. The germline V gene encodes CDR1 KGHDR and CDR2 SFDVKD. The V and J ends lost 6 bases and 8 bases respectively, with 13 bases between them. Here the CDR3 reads CATSSGDVYEQFF. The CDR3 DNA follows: TGTGCCACCAGTTCGGGAGATGTATATGAGCAGTTCTTC.

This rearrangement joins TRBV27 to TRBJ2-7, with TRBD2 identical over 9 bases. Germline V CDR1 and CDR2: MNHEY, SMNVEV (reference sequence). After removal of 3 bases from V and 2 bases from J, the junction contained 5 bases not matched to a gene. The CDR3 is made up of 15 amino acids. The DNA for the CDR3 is TGTGCCAGCAGTTTCCTCGCTAGCGGGACCTACGAGCAGTACTTC. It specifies CASSFLASGTYEQYF.

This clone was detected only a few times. The CDR3, as DNA: TGTGCCAGCAAGAGGATTAACTCCGGGACAGGTCCTAACTATGGCTACACCTTC. Translation gives CASKRINSGTGPNYGYTF. This chain links TRBV19 with TRBJ1-2; 8 nucleotides agree with TRBD1. This CDR3 contains 18 residues. Trimming at V came to 9 bases and at J to 0 bases, leaving 18 bases not matched to a gene. Looked up from germline, CDR1 is LNHDA and CDR2 is SQIVND (reference sequence).

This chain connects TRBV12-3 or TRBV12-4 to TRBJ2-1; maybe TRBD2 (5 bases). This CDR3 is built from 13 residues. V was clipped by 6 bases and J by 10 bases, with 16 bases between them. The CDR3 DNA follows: TGTGCCAGCAGCCCGGACTCCCTCGGGGAGCAGTTCTTC. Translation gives CASSPDSLGEQFF.

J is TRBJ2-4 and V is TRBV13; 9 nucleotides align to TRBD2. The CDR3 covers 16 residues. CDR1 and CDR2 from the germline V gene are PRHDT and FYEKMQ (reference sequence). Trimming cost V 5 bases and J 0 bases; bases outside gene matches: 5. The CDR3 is CASSPWTSEAKNIQYF. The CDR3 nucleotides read TGTGCCAGCAGCCCATGGACTAGCGAAGCCAAAAACATTCAGTACTTC. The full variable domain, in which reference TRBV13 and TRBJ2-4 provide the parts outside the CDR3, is AAGVIQSPRHLIKEKRETATLKCYPIPRHDTVYWYQQGPGQDPQFLISFYEKMQSDKGSIPDRFSAQQFSDYHSELNMSSLELGDSALYFCASSPWTSEAKNIQYFGAGTRLSVL.

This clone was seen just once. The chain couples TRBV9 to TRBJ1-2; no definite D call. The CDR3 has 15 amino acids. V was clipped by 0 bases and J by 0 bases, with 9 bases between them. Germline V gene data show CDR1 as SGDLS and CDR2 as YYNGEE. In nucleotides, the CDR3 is TGTGCCAGCAGCGTAGAGCAGGCTGCTAACTATGGCTACACCTTC. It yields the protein CASSVEQAANYGYTF.

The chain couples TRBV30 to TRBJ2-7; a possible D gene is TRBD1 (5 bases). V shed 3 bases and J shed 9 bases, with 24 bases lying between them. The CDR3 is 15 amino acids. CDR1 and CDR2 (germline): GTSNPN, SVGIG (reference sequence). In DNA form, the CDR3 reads TGTGCCTGGAGCCCCCTGACAGCCCTAACGGGTGGGCAGTACTTC. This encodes CAWSPLTALTGGQYF.

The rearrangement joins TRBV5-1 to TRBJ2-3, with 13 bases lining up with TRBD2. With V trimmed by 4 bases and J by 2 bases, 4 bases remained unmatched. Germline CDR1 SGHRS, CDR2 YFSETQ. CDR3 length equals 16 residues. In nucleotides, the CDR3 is TGCGCCAGCAGCATCGGGACTAGCGGGAACACAGATACGCAGTATTTT. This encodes CASSIGTSGNTDTQYF.

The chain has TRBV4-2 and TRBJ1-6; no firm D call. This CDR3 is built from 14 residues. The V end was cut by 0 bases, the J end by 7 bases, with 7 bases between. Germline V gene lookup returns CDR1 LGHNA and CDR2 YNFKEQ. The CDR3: CASSQERWNSPLHF. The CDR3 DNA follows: TGTGCCAGCAGCCAAGAGAGGTGGAATTCACCCCTCCACTTT.

CDR3 nucleotide sequence: TGTGCCAGCAGCTTACGGGGTAGCAATCAGCCCCAGCATTTT. It yields the protein CASSLRGSNQPQHF. This chain uses TRBV7-2 with TRBJ1-5; D is ambiguous. Germline assignment: CDR1 SGHTA and CDR2 FQGNSA. The CDR3 runs 14 residues. Deletions cut 2 bases from V and 0 bases from J, with 5 bases between.

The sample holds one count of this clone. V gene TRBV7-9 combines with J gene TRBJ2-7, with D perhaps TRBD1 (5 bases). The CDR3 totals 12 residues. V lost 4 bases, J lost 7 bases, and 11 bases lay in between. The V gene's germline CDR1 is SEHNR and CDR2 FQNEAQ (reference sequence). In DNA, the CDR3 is TGTGCCAGCAGCTGGGCAGGGCGGGAGCAGTACTTC. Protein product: CASSWAGREQYF.

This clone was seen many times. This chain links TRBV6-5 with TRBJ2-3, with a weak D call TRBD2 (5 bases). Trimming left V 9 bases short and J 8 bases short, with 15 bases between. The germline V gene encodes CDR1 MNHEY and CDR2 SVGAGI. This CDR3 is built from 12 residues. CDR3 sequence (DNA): TGTGCCAGTAGGGTGGGAGAGGGTACGCAGTATTTT. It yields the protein CASRVGEGTQYF.